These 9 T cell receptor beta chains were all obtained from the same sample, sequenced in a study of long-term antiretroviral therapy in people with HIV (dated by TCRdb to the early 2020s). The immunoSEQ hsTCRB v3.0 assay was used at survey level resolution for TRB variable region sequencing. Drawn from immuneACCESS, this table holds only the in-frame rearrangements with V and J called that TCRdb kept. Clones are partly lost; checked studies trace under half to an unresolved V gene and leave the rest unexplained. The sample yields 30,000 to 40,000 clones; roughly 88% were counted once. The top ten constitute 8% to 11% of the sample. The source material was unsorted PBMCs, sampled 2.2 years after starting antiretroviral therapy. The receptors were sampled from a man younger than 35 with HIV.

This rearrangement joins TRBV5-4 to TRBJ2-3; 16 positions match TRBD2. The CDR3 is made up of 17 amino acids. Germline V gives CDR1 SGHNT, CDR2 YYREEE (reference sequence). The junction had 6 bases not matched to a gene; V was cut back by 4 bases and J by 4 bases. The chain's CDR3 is CASSKGLAGGPPDTQYF. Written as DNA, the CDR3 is TGTGCCAGCAGCAAGGGACTAGCGGGAGGGCCCCCAGATACGCAGTATTTT.

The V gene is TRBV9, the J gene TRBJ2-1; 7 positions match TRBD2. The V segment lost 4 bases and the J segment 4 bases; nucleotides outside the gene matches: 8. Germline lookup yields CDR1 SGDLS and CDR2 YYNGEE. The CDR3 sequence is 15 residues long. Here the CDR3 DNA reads TGTGCCAGCAGCCCAAGCGGGGTTGATTACAATGAGCAGTTCTTC. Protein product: CASSPSGVDYNEQFF.

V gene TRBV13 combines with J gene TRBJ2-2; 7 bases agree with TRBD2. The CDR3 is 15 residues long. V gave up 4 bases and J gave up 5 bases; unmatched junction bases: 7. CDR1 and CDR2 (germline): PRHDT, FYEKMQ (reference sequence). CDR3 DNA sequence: TGTGCCAGCAGCTCGGGGACTATCGGGACCGGGGAGCTGTTTTTT. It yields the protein CASSSGTIGTGELFF.

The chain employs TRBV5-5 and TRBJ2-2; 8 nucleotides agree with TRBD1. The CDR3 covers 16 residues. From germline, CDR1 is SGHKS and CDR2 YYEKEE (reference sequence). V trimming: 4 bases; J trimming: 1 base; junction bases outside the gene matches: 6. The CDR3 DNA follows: TGTGCCAGCAGCCCCGCCGGGACAGGGAACACCGGGGAGCTGTTTTTT. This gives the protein CASSPAGTGNTGELFF. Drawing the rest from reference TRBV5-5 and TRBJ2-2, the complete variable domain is DAGVTQSPTHLIKTRGQQVTLRCSPISGHKSVSWYQQVLGQGPQFIFQYYEKEERGRGNFPDRFSARQFPNYSSELNVNALLLGDSALYLCASSPAGTGNTGELFFGEGSRLTVL.

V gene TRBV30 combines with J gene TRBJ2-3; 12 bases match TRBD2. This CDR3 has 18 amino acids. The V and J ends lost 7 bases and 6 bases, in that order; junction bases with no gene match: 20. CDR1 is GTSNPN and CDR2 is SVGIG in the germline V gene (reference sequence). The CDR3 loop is CASQQKTSGRISGDTQYF. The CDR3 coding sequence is TGTGCCTCCCAACAAAAAACTAGCGGGAGGATCAGCGGGGATACGCAGTATTTT.

CDR3 region: CSVEWGREKDGYTF. CDR3 DNA sequence: TGCAGCGTCGAATGGGGCAGGGAAAAGGATGGCTACACCTTC. V and J are TRBV29-1 and TRBJ1-2; D possibly corresponds to TRBD1 (5 bases). Trimming left V 6 bases short and J 6 bases short, with 20 bases between. This CDR3 is 14 amino acids long. Germline V gene data show CDR1 as SQVTM and CDR2 as ANQGSEA.

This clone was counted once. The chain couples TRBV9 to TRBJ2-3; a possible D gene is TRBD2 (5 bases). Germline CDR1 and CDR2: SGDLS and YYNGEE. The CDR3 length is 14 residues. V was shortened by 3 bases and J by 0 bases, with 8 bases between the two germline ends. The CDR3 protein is CASSARTSTDTQYF. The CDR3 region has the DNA TGTGCCAGCAGCGCCAGGACTAGCACAGATACGCAGTATTTT.

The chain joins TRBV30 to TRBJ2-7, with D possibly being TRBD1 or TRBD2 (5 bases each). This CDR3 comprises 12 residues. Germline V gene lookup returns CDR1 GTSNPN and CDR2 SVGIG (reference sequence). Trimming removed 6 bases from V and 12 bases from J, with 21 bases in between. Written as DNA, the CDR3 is TGTGCCTGTCATGGGGGACGAGGGGTTGCGTACTTC. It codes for CACHGGRGVAYF.

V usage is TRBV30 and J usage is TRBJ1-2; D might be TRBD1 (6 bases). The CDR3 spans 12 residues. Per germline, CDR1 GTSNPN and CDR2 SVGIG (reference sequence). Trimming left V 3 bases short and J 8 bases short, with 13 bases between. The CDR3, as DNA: TGTGCCTGGAGAGCAGGGGTCGGAGGCTACACCTTC. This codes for CAWRAGVGGYTF.